The source of this T cell receptor (beta chain) is a study of control samples from healthy donors and cancer patients. Using immunoSEQ multiplex PCR, the repertoire was profiled, and TCRdb retains in-frame clones only, with some absent. The sample lists over 65,000 clones, less than 90% occurring once. Germline assignment: CDR1 SNHLY and CDR2 FYNNEI. The CDR3 has 13 amino acids. The ends were cut back, 4 bases at V and 4 bases at J, with 8 bases in the middle. A single count supports this clone. The chain employs TRBV2 and TRBJ2-1; D is ambiguous. Input material: PBMCs. This TCR was recovered from a woman between 45 and 60 years old with colorectal cancer. The CDR3 loop reads CASSAQLYNEQFF. The CDR3 DNA sequence: TGTGCCAGCAGTGCACAGTTGTACAATGAGCAGTTCTTC.